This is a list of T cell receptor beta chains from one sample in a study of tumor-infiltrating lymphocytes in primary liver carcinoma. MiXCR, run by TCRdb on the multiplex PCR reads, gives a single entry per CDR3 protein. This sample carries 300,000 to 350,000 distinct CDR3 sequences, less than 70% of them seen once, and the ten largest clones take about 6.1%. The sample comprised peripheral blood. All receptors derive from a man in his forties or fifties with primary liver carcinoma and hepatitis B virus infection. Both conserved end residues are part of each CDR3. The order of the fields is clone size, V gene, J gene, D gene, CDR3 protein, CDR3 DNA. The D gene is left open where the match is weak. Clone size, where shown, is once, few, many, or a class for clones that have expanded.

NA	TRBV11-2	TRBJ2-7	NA	CASSANPSDSSEQYF	TGTGCCAGCAGCGCCAACCCCTCAGACTCGTCCGAGCAGTACTTC
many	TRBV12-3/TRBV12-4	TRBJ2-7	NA	CASSGGETSYEQYF	TGTGCCAGCAGTGGTGGAGAGACCTCCTACGAGCAGTACTTC
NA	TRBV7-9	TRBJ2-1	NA	CVSSRWTDPYNEQFF	TGTGTCAGCAGCCGTTGGACGGACCCCTACAATGAGCAGTTCTTC
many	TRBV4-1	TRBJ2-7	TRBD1	CASSRTGVYEQYF	TGCGCCAGCAGCCGGACAGGGGTCTACGAGCAGTACTTC
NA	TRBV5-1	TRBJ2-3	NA	CDSSFGPVSNTDTQYF	TGCGACAGCAGCTTCGGGCCAGTCTCAAACACAGATACGCAGTATTTT
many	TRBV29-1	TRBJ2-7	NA	CSVKEGDFSYEQYF	TGCAGCGTCAAAGAAGGGGACTTCTCCTACGAGCAGTACTTC
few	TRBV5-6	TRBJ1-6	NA	CASSSVKGDDNSPLHF	TGTGCCAGCAGCTCGGTGAAGGGGGACGATAATTCACCCCTCCACTTT
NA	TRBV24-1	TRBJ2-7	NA	CATGTPYSYEQYF	TGTGCCACTGGGACACCTTACTCCTACGAGCAGTACTTC
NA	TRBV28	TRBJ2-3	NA	CASSFVGETDTQYF	TGTGCCAGCAGTTTTGTAGGGGAAACAGATACGCAGTATTTT
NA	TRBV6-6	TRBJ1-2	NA	CASSSLDRGGGDTF	TGTGCCAGCAGTTCGCTCGATAGGGGAGGCGGCGACACCTTC
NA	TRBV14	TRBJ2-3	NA	CASSPKSRGPTDTQYF	TGTGCCAGCAGCCCCAAGTCACGGGGGCCCACAGATACGCAGTATTTT
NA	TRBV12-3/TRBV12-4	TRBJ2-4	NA	CVSSFNRVLAKNIQYF	TGCGTCAGCAGTTTTAACCGGGTTTTAGCCAAAAACATTCAGTACTTC
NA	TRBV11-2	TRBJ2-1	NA	CASSLLQGNEQFF	TGTGCCAGCAGCTTACTCCAGGGAAATGAGCAGTTCTTC
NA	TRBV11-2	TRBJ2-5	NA	CASSLEWQSQETQYF	TGTGCTAGCAGCTTAGAGTGGCAGTCACAAGAGACCCAGTACTTC
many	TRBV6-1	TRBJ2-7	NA	CASKRQVTYEQYF	TGTGCCAGCAAAAGACAGGTGACCTACGAGCAGTACTTC
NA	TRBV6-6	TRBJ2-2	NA	CASGPGHSNTGELFF	TGTGCCAGCGGTCCGGGACACTCGAACACCGGGGAGCTGTTTTTT
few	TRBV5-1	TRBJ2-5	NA	CASSMTALASETQYF	TGCGCCAGCAGCATGACCGCGCTAGCGTCGGAGACCCAGTACTTC
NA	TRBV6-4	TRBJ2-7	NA	CASSVRVPLDEQYF	TGTGCCAGCAGTGTTAGGGTCCCCCTCGACGAGCAGTACTTC
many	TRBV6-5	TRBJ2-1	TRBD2	CASASGTSGSHEQFF	TGTGCCAGCGCCTCCGGGACTAGCGGGAGCCATGAGCAGTTCTTC
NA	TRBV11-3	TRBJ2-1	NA	CASSGNPPNEQFF	TGTGCCAGCAGCGGGAACCCCCCTAATGAGCAGTTCTTC
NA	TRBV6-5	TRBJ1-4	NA	CASSRAGSTEKLFF	TGTGCCAGCAGCCGGGCAGGATCAACTGAAAAACTGTTTTTT
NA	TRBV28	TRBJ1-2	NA	CASTRRTDGYTF	TGTGCCAGCACTAGAAGGACAGACGGCTACACCTTC
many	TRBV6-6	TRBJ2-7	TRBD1	CASSQTDRGVDEQYF	TGTGCCAGCAGCCAAACGGACAGGGGAGTGGATGAGCAGTACTTC
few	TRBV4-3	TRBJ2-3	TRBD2	CASSQEASGHTDTQYF	TGCGCCAGCAGCCAAGAGGCTAGCGGCCACACAGATACGCAGTATTTT
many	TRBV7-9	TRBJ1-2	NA	CASSLVQENGYTF	TGTGCCAGCAGCTTGGTACAGGAGAATGGCTACACCTTC
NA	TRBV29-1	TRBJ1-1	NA	CSVLHGLNTEAFF	TGCAGCGTTTTACATGGTCTAAACACTGAAGCTTTCTTT
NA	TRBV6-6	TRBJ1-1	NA	CASSYSIATTEAFF	TGTGCCAGCAGTTACTCGATTGCGACCACTGAAGCTTTCTTT
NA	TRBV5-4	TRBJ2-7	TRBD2	CASSRSQRESYEQYF	TGTGCCAGCAGCCGCTCTCAGCGGGAGTCCTACGAGCAGTACTTC
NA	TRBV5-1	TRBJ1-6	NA	CASRLDIQTPLHF	TGCGCCAGCAGACTGGACATCCAAACGCCCCTCCACTTT
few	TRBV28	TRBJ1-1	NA	CASSLPGGTEAFF	TGTGCCAGCAGTCTACCGGGTGGCACTGAAGCTTTCTTT
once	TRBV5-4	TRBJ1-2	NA	CASSRAGRTNYGYTF	TGTGCCAGCAGTAGGGCGGGCCGGACAAACTATGGCTACACCTTC
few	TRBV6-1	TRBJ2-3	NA	CVSRADLGADTQYF	TGTGTCAGCAGAGCGGACCTCGGGGCAGATACGCAGTATTTT
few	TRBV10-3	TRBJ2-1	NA	CAISERDSSYNEQFF	TGTGCCATCAGTGAACGGGATAGCTCCTACAATGAGCAGTTCTTC